This T cell receptor beta chain comes out of a study of human T cells and chemical hapten exposure. The CDR3 extends over 15 amino acids. Trimming removed 3 bases from V and 6 bases from J; junction bases left unmatched: 8. Germline loops: CDR1 DFQATT, CDR2 SNEGSKA (reference sequence). The sample holds a few counts of this clonotype. Original handling: A per-sample median of around 91,000 TCRs was observed, with counts ranging from roughly 20,000 to 700,000. TCRdb redid the calling of the RACE reads with MiXCR, one entry per CDR3 protein. The V and J calls, along with clone size, are taken from TCRdb and not from the paper's own processing. The table includes roughly 60,000 distinct CDR3 sequences, 9.5% to 15% detected once. Regarding time point: patch test 3, about 24 weeks after DPC sensitization. The sample's treatment: therapeutic diphenylcyclopropenone sensitization with weekly scalp DPC.

The TCR originated in a man aged 25 to 40 with alopecia areata. Some clones in this sample may be carry-over from other donors' samples. Sequenced here: whole blood, sampled in connection with sensitization to the hapten diphenylcyclopropenone (DPC). This chain connects TRBV20-1 to TRBJ2-7; 13 bases are shared with TRBD2. Here the CDR3 DNA reads TGCAGTGCTAGGATATCGACTAGCGGGGGGCTCGAGCAGTACTTC. Protein sequence: CSARISTSGGLEQYF.